The clone carrying this T cell receptor (beta chain) was seen at least ten times. What it binds is not known. This sample was taken from a study of T-cell reconstitution after alpha-beta-depleted transplantation in children. Overall study results and limits: Several hundred expanded graft clones reportedly supplied alpha-beta T cells about two months after transplant.

This CDR3 has 15 amino acids. Unique molecular identifiers were built into the TCRbeta library. Each CDR3 protein is one row after TCRdb ran MiXCR on the PCR reads. The sample holds 10,000 or so distinct CDR3 sequences, approximately 15% seen once. The chain links TRBV21-1 to TRBJ2-7; the tabulated D call, TRBD1, remains unverified against the DNA. TRBV21-1 is labeled a pseudogene. This sequence originates from a male patient between 10 and 17 years old who had a stem cell transplant for acute lymphoblastic leukemia, so the T cells may come from the graft donor. The sample here was PBMCs, mostly from graft donor cells, taken 60 days after TCRalphabeta/CD19-depleted stem cell transplant. CDR3 in amino acids: CASSSGVRGAYEQYF. In nucleotides, the CDR3 is TGTGCCAGCAGCTCAGGGGTCCGGGGAGCCTACGAGCAGTACTTC.